This TCR beta chain was profiled in a study of blood T cell repertoires in COVID-19. Study summary: The cDNA or gDNA used as material had been derived from T cells, B-cell-depleted T cells, or PBMCs.

Sequenced by immunoSEQ multiplex PCR; TCRdb stores in-frame clones only, minus some. Among fewer than 200,000 clones listed, 80% to 90% were seen once. Participants were aged about 18 to 89 years from 20 to 30 US areas. Clinical histories supplied by participants themselves formed the basis of cohort assignment. Cohort 3 donors counted as recovered after two negative PCRs, clearance, or resolved symptoms. The clonotype was recovered from a man aged 45-60 years who had recovered from COVID-19. Sequencing input: PBMCs or T cells enriched from blood (not recorded which).

The CDR3 region is CASSDVAGRGGNQPQHF. The CDR3 DNA reads TGCGCCAGCAGTGATGTCGCGGGGAGAGGAGGCAATCAGCCCCAGCATTTT. This rearrangement joins TRBV10-2 to TRBJ1-5; D uncertain. Trimming took off 3 bases at V and 2 bases at J, with 17 bases between the two ends. Germline loops: CDR1 WSHSY, CDR2 SAAADI. The CDR3 runs 17 residues.